A single sample gave rise to the 19 T cell receptor beta chains below, sequenced in a study of blood T cell repertoires in COVID-19 (dated by TCRdb to the early 2020s). The library was prepared using the immunoSEQ multiplex PCR assay. TCRdb carries this immuneACCESS record with in-frame sequences only. Its versions omit some clonotypes, under half of them owing to an unresolved V gene in the studies checked, with the rest unexplained. This sample is represented by 70,000 to 100,000 clones; roughly four fifths of them were singletons. Together, the top ten hold about 7% of the sample. Sequenced input: peripheral blood. The source is a man aged 50 or older with active or convalescent COVID-19.

The chain carries TRBV2 and TRBJ1-6; tentatively, D is TRBD1 (6 bases). Trimming left V 6 bases short and J 8 bases short, with 14 bases between. CDR1 SNHLY and CDR2 FYNNEI come from the germline V gene. The CDR3 is 14 residues long. The CDR3 loop is CASRVTGTDSPLHF. Written as DNA, the CDR3 is TGTGCCAGCAGAGTAACAGGGACCGATTCACCCCTCCACTTT.

This chain links TRBV30 with TRBJ1-6; possibly TRBD1 for D (6 bases). Trimming cost V 2 bases and J 7 bases, with 18 bases left between them. The CDR3 consists of 16 residues. CDR1 and CDR2 (germline): GTSNPN, SVGIG (reference sequence). The CDR3 reads CAWSPIQGPGNSPLHF. CDR3 coding DNA: TGTGCCTGGAGTCCAATACAGGGCCCGGGAAATTCACCCCTCCACTTT.

V usage is TRBV5-1 and J usage is TRBJ1-1, with 10 bases aligning to TRBD1. Trimming cost V 4 bases and J 0 bases; bases outside gene matches: 3. CDR1 and CDR2 (germline): SGHRS, YFSETQ. This CDR3 has 15 residues. As DNA, the CDR3 is TGCGCCAGCAGCGGGACAGGGGAATTGAACACTGAAGCTTTCTTT. This sequence encodes CASSGTGELNTEAFF.

Note on this clone: The same CDR3 also results from other DNA sequences found in this sample. The CDR3 bases are TGTGCCAGTAGTATGGGACAGGGGAATCAGCCCCAGCATTTT. Amino acids: CASSMGQGNQPQHF. The chain has TRBV19 and TRBJ1-5; 10 bases are shared with TRBD1. Germline-derived CDR1 and CDR2 are LNHDA and SQIVND (reference sequence). The junction had 0 bases not matched to a gene; V was cut back by 3 bases and J by 4 bases. The CDR3 length is 14 residues.

This clone showed up just once. This chain connects TRBV13 to TRBJ2-6, with 10 bases matching TRBD1. The CDR3 contains 18 residues. Germline V gives CDR1 PRHDT, CDR2 FYEKMQ (reference sequence). Unmatched junction bases numbered 6, after V lost 3 bases and J lost 1 base. The chain's CDR3 is CASSFGDRGGSGANVLTF. The CDR3 DNA is TGTGCCAGCAGCTTTGGGGACAGGGGAGGATCTGGGGCCAACGTCCTGACTTTC.

This clone was seen more than once but under ten times. V and J are TRBV28 and TRBJ1-4, with a weak D call TRBD1 (5 bases). This CDR3 contains 20 residues. The germline V gene encodes CDR1 MDHEN and CDR2 SYDVKM. V was pared by 5 bases and J by 5 bases, with 30 bases between. In DNA, the CDR3 is TGTGCCAGCAGTCACTACTCCTCCGCAGGGCTCTTAGGCCAAAATGAAAAACTGTTTTTT. This codes for CASSHYSSAGLLGQNEKLFF. Variable domain in full (rest from reference TRBV28 and TRBJ1-4): DVKVTQSSRYLVKRTGEKVFLECVQDMDHENMFWYRQDPGLGLRLIYFSYDVKMKEKGDIPEGYSVSREKKERFSLILESASTNQTSMYLCASSHYSSAGLLGQNEKLFFGSGTQLSVL.

As to this clone: Other nucleotide sequences from this sample produce the same CDR3. This sequence joins TRBV11-2 and TRBJ2-1; D remains unclear. This CDR3 is built from 12 residues. With 5 bases removed from V and 6 bases from J, the gap between germline ends came to 8 bases. CDR1 SGHAT and CDR2 FQNNGV come from the germline V gene. The CDR3: CASSTQANEQFF. In DNA form, the CDR3 reads TGTGCCAGCAGCACCCAAGCCAATGAGCAGTTCTTC.

This clone was observed a single time. The genes are TRBV5-1 and TRBJ1-6; no clear D. Germline V gene sequence: CDR1 SGHRS, CDR2 YFSETQ. V was shortened by 7 bases and J by 9 bases, with 11 bases between the two germline ends. The CDR3 sequence is 12 residues long. The CDR3 DNA reads TGCGCCAGCGCCCAGGCTTTTTCACCCCTCCACTTT. Amino acid sequence: CASAQAFSPLHF.

The chain joins TRBV18 to TRBJ2-1; 7 positions match TRBD2. CDR1 is KGHSH and CDR2 is LQKENI in the germline V gene. The junction had 9 bases not matched to a gene; V was cut back by 0 bases and J by 4 bases. This CDR3 is built from 17 residues. This chain's CDR3 is CASSPPSGTLLYNEQFF. The CDR3 DNA reads TGTGCCAGCTCACCACCGAGCGGGACTCTTCTTTACAATGAGCAGTTCTTC.

This clone was found a few times. The genes are TRBV30 and TRBJ2-3; 8 bases are a match to TRBD1. This CDR3 is built from 15 residues. The V gene's germline CDR1 is GTSNPN and CDR2 SVGIG (reference sequence). The trim removed 3 bases at V and 2 bases at J, leaving 7 bases unmatched. In nucleotides, the CDR3 is TGTGCCTGGAGCTCGGGACAGGCTCTCACAGATACGCAGTATTTT. It is translated as CAWSSGQALTDTQYF.

V is TRBV24-1 and J is TRBJ1-2; no definite D call. The CDR3 covers 13 residues. The germline V and J ends were trimmed by 3 bases and 4 bases, with 8 bases remaining between them. From germline, CDR1 is KGHDR and CDR2 SFDVKD. The chain's CDR3 is CATSDGSGYGYTF. CDR3 DNA sequence: TGTGCCACCAGTGATGGGTCGGGCTATGGCTACACCTTC.

This clone was recorded at least ten times. The CDR3 DNA follows: TGCGCCAGCAGCCAAGGCCTAGCGGGGTTTCAGGGCGAGACCCAGTACTTC. It encodes CASSQGLAGFQGETQYF. The chain recombines TRBV4-1 with TRBJ2-5, with TRBD2 identical over 9 bases. The CDR3 loop spans 17 amino acids. Germline CDR1 and CDR2: MGHRA and YSYEKL. Germline trimming cut 1 base from V and 5 bases from J; bases unmatched to any gene: 11.

This chain connects TRBV25-1 to TRBJ2-3; 7 nucleotides align to TRBD1. Trimming cost V 6 bases and J 4 bases; bases outside gene matches: 7. Germline V CDR1 and CDR2: MGHDK, SYGVNS. CDR3 length: 14 residues. CDR3 in amino acids: CASRTGTGSDTQYF. In DNA form, the CDR3 reads TGTGCCAGCAGGACAGGGACGGGCTCAGATACGCAGTATTTT.

V and J are TRBV5-1 and TRBJ2-3, with 11 bases identical to TRBD2. The CDR3 is 14 amino acids. V was clipped by 9 bases and J by 3 bases; unmatched bases: 6. CDR1 is SGHRS, CDR2 YFSETQ, per germline. CDR3 in DNA: TGCGCCACATCGGTAGCGGGGGGGACAGATACGCAGTATTTT. Its translation: CATSVAGGTDTQYF.

A few counts support this clone. The CDR3 here is CASSLAGEGLSPLHF. DNA for the CDR3: TGCGCCAGCAGCTTGGCCGGGGAGGGTCTTTCACCCCTCCACTTT. The rearrangement links TRBV5-1 to TRBJ1-6; the D is unclear. The V gene's germline CDR1 is SGHRS and CDR2 YFSETQ. Trimming took 0 bases from V and 9 from J, leaving 13 bases between them. This CDR3 is 15 amino acids long.

The chain employs TRBV27 and TRBJ2-5; D is perhaps TRBD1 (6 bases). Between the trimmed V and J ends, which lost 4 bases and 3 bases, there was a span of 15 bases. Germline V lookup: CDR1 MNHEY, CDR2 SMNVEV (reference sequence). This CDR3 region has 15 residues. CDR3 in DNA: TGTGCCAGCAGTTGGGGTATGGGGGCCAAAGAGACCCAGTACTTC. It is translated as CASSWGMGAKETQYF.

This clone has only a few counts. The chain joins TRBV28 to TRBJ2-5; 10 nucleotides line up with TRBD2. The CDR3 length is 14 residues. Germline trimming cut 4 bases from V and 5 bases from J; bases unmatched to any gene: 4. Germline CDR1 reads MDHEN; CDR2 reads SYDVKM. CDR3 nucleotide sequence: TGTGCCAGCAGTTGGAGCGGGGGGGCTGAGACCCAGTACTTC. This codes for CASSWSGGAETQYF.

The chain recombines TRBV28 with TRBJ2-3; a weak D match, TRBD1 (5 bases). This CDR3 has 15 residues. V lost 6 bases, J lost 2 bases, and 15 bases lay in between. Germline CDR1 and CDR2: MDHEN and SYDVKM. CDR3 amino acids: CASRSQGRHTDTQYF. The CDR3, as DNA: TGTGCCAGCAGGTCCCAGGGCCGTCACACAGATACGCAGTATTTT.

This clone was seen only a few times. The V gene is TRBV7-6, the J gene TRBJ2-2; D is perhaps TRBD1 (6 bases). The V end lost 5 bases, the J end lost 1 base, and 11 bases lay between the germline ends. The CDR3 extends over 15 amino acids. Germline lookup yields CDR1 SGHVS and CDR2 FNYEAQ. The CDR3: CASSPRQVNTGELFF. The CDR3 bases are TGTGCCAGCAGCCCCCGACAGGTGAACACCGGGGAGCTGTTTTTT.